The 21 T cell receptor beta chains in this list originate from one sample, sequenced in a study of post-analysis software for immune sequencing data. Whole-study findings and limits: Patients showed TRBV5-6, TRBV5-1 and TRBV20-1 among roughly 5 TRBV segments more frequent than in controls.

Their cognate antigens are unknown. TCR beta libraries were prepared from cDNA with unique molecular identifiers. TCRdb analysed the PCR reads with MiXCR anew, one entry per CDR3 protein. Of more than 450,000 distinct CDR3 sequences listed, around a third are singletons. The sequenced sample consisted of blood. These receptors originate from a girl aged 2 to 17 with multiple sclerosis.

The chain recombines TRBV20-1 with TRBJ1-1; D perhaps matches TRBD1 (5 bases). Germline V lookup: CDR1 DFQATT, CDR2 SNEGSKA (reference sequence). Trimming took off 3 bases at V and 1 base at J, with 15 bases between the two ends. CDR3 length: 15 amino acids. For the CDR3, the DNA is TGCAGTGCTAGTGTGACAGCCCAGGGGAACACTGAAGCTTTCTTT. The encoded protein is CSASVTAQGNTEAFF.

The CDR3 reads CASSLELAGFTDTQYF. In nucleotides, the CDR3 is TGCGCCAGCAGCTTGGAACTAGCGGGGTTCACAGATACGCAGTATTTT. The V gene is TRBV5-1, the J gene TRBJ2-3; 10 bases are shared with TRBD2. V lost 0 bases and J lost 2; bases outside the gene matches: 3. Germline V gives CDR1 SGHRS, CDR2 YFSETQ. This CDR3 has 16 residues.

Regarding this clonotype: A junction end diverges from the germline sequence, so it may reflect a read error. The chain combines TRBV12-3 or TRBV12-4 with TRBJ1-2; the match to TRBD1 covers 9 bases. The CDR3 sequence is 16 residues long. The CDR3 reads CANSYNTGGRNYGYTF. The CDR3, as DNA: TGTGCCAACAGTTATAATACAGGGGGCAGAAACTATGGCTACACCTTC.

The rearrangement joins TRBV12-3 or TRBV12-4 to TRBJ1-4; possibly TRBD1 for D (6 bases). V lost 4 bases and J lost 6, with 12 bases in between. The length of the CDR3 is 14 residues. The CDR3 sequence is CASSWGAKDEKLFF. The CDR3 DNA reads as TGTGCCAGCAGTTGGGGGGCAAAGGATGAAAAACTGTTTTTT.

V usage is TRBV6-5 and J usage is TRBJ2-1; 10 nucleotides match TRBD2. The CDR3 runs to 18 residues. After removal of 0 bases from V and 6 bases from J, the junction contained 11 bases not matched to a gene. Germline loops: CDR1 MNHEY, CDR2 SVGAGI. For the CDR3, the DNA is TGTGCCAGCAGTTACTCACCCTTTGGGGGACTAGCGCTCAATGAGCAGTTCTTC. Translation gives CASSYSPFGGLALNEQFF.

The chain is built from TRBV27 and TRBJ2-7, with 8 bases identical to TRBD1. The V and J ends lost 2 bases and 5 bases, in that order; junction bases with no gene match: 20. Looked up from germline, CDR1 is MNHEY and CDR2 is SMNVEV (reference sequence). The CDR3 covers 19 residues. CDR3 sequence (DNA): TGTGCCAGCAGTTTACCCGGACCTAGAACCGGGACAGGATCCCACGAGCAGTACTTC. Protein: CASSLPGPRTGTGSHEQYF.

The J gene is TRBJ1-1, the V gene TRBV5-1, with D maybe TRBD1 (5 bases). Germline V gene data show CDR1 as SGHRS and CDR2 as YFSETQ. The V end lost 7 bases, the J end lost 1 base, and 17 bases lay between the germline ends. The CDR3 consists of 15 residues. CDR3 residues: CASRGDGGGNTEAFF. DNA for the CDR3: TGCGCCAGCCGAGGGGACGGCGGGGGGAACACTGAAGCTTTCTTT.

A word on this clonotype: An end of the junction does not agree with germline; a read error may underlie this. V gene TRBV6-5 combines with J gene TRBJ2-5; 8 bases fit TRBD2. The last part of the DNA fits TRBJ2-7 better; the J call may be wrong. Germline CDR1 is MNHEY and CDR2 is SVGAGI. The CDR3 spans 17 residues. The CDR3 loop reads CASSHSRAGGPPYEQYF. CDR3 sequence (DNA): TGTGCCAGCAGTCACTCTCGCGCGGGGGGTCCCCCTTACGAGCAGTACTTC.

The V and J genes are TRBV4-1 and TRBJ2-1; D is ambiguous. The CDR3 contains 16 residues. Germline loops: CDR1 MGHRA, CDR2 YSYEKL. V was trimmed by 1 base and J by 3 bases, leaving 13 bases between them. The CDR3 loop reads CASSQVRPVGYNEQFF. In DNA form, the CDR3 reads TGCGCCAGCAGCCAAGTTCGCCCGGTCGGCTACAATGAGCAGTTCTTC.

This clonotype was found many times. The chain is built from TRBV12-3 or TRBV12-4 and TRBJ2-1, with D unclear. Trimming cost V 3 bases and J 4 bases, with 4 bases left between them. The CDR3 covers 12 residues. CDR3 DNA sequence: TGTGCCAGCAGTTTTGGGTACAATGAGCAGTTCTTC. As protein: CASSFGYNEQFF.

Ten or more counts support this clonotype. The rearrangement links TRBV14 to TRBJ2-1, with D perhaps matching TRBD2 (5 bases). The ends were cut back, 2 bases at V and 7 bases at J, with 15 bases in the middle. The germline CDR1 and CDR2 sequences are SGHDN and FVKESK. This CDR3 is 15 amino acids long. This CDR3 is CASSQLMVGRNEQFF. In DNA form, the CDR3 reads TGTGCCAGCAGCCAACTTATGGTAGGGAGAAATGAGCAGTTCTTC.

J is TRBJ2-3 and V is TRBV4-2; possibly TRBD1 for D (5 bases). Germline V CDR1 and CDR2: LGHNA, YNFKEQ. Trimming left V 2 bases short and J 2 bases short, with 11 bases between. The CDR3 contains 15 residues. For the CDR3, the DNA is TGTGCCAGCAGCCAACAGGACATTACCACAGATACGCAGTATTTT. Amino acid sequence: CASSQQDITTDTQYF.

This clonotype appeared a few times. For the CDR3, the DNA is TGTGCCAGCAGCTTAATCCAGGGACCGGTCGATGGCTACACCTTC. This translates into CASSLIQGPVDGYTF. This chain connects TRBV7-2 to TRBJ1-2, with D perhaps TRBD1 (5 bases). The CDR3 has 15 residues. Trimming removed 2 bases at V and 6 bases at J, with 16 bases between. CDR1 SGHTA and CDR2 FQGNSA come from the germline V gene.

This chain links TRBV18 with TRBJ1-2; D uncertain. Trimming removed 6 bases from V and 7 bases from J, with 12 bases in between. The CDR3 is made up of 12 amino acids. From germline, CDR1 is KGHSH and CDR2 LQKENI. CDR3 sequence reads: CASSTRDTGYTF. For the CDR3, the DNA is TGTGCCAGCTCGACCCGTGACACTGGCTACACCTTC.

The chain couples TRBV12-3 or TRBV12-4 to TRBJ2-5, with D unclear. The CDR3 runs 14 residues. V gave up 2 bases and J gave up 5 bases, with 12 bases separating them. CDR3 protein: CASSLIPLSETQYF. For the CDR3, the DNA is TGTGCCAGCAGTTTAATCCCTCTATCGGAGACCCAGTACTTC.

This clonotype appeared once. The rearrangement uses TRBV5-5 and TRBJ2-7, with TRBD1 matching 11 bases. The CDR3 sequence is 16 residues long. Germline V gene sequence: CDR1 SGHKS, CDR2 YYEKEE (reference sequence). Trimming removed 4 bases from V and 0 bases from J; junction bases left unmatched: 6. The CDR3 region has the DNA TGTGCCAGCAGCCCAACCGGGACAGGGGGCTCCTACGAGCAGTACTTC. The encoded protein is CASSPTGTGGSYEQYF.

This clonotype was observed a handful of times. The chain recombines TRBV15 with TRBJ2-7; maybe TRBD1 (7 bases). The CDR3 spans 18 residues. V lost 0 bases and J 0 bases, leaving 18 bases between the germline ends. Looked up from germline, CDR1 is LNHNV and CDR2 is YYDKDF (reference sequence). CDR3 protein: CATSRDGGTVQSSYEQYF. The CDR3 region has the DNA TGTGCCACCAGCAGAGATGGCGGGACAGTCCAAAGCTCCTACGAGCAGTACTTC.

The V call is TRBV29-1, the J call TRBJ1-1, with 8 nucleotides matching TRBD1. The CDR3 length is 15 residues. J gave up 1 base and V 7 bases, and 11 bases lay outside the gene matches. CDR1 and CDR2 from the germline V gene are SQVTM and ANQGSEA. The DNA for the CDR3 is TGCAGCGCCGCCGAGCCCGGGACAGGGAACACTGAAGCTTTCTTT. Its protein product is CSAAEPGTGNTEAFF.

Only a few counts were recorded for this clonotype. The V call is TRBV5-1, the J call TRBJ2-1, with 9 nucleotides matching TRBD1. Germline CDR1 and CDR2: SGHRS and YFSETQ. The CDR3 is made up of 17 amino acids. With 0 bases clipped from V and 9 bases from J, the junction kept 13 bases outside the gene matches. The CDR3: CASSLARRGQGIGEQFF. CDR3 coding DNA: TGCGCCAGCAGCTTGGCCCGCAGGGGACAGGGTATAGGTGAGCAGTTCTTC.

This rearrangement joins TRBV5-1 to TRBJ2-5; 11 positions match TRBD1. V gave up 2 bases and J gave up 7 bases; unmatched junction bases: 22. The length of the CDR3 is 20 residues. CDR1 and CDR2 (germline): SGHRS, YFSETQ. The CDR3 DNA reads as TGCGCCAGCAGCTTCCAAGCCGGGACAGGGGGTAGTTTGAGCAAGGTGACCCAGTACTTC. Translating gives CASSFQAGTGGSLSKVTQYF.

The chain links TRBV24-1 to TRBJ2-7; possibly TRBD1 for D (5 bases). Deletions cut 4 bases from V and 3 bases from J, with 18 bases between. The CDR3 contains 16 residues. Germline values: CDR1 KGHDR, CDR2 SFDVKD. The CDR3 DNA reads TGTGCCACCAGTGACTCTACCCGCCAGGGAATCTACGAGCAGTACTTC. It yields the protein CATSDSTRQGIYEQYF.